The 32 T cell receptor beta chains below were found in one sample sequenced in a study of shared clonotypes between healthy human individuals. Profiling relied on immunoSEQ multiplex PCR, and the TCRdb table lists in-frame clones only, not all of them. Of around 2,000,000 clones in the sample, about 95% were seen once. Positively selected for CCR7, the CD45RO-negative cells used as naive CD8 cells excluded terminally differentiated effector memory CD45RA+ cells. Sample: naive CD8+ T cells sorted from blood. The receptors here all came from a man between 18 and 29 years old in good health.

V and J are TRBV7-2 and TRBJ2-5; 7 nucleotides agree with TRBD1. The V gene's germline CDR1 is SGHTA and CDR2 FQGNSA. The CDR3 length is 14 residues. J was trimmed by 5 bases and V by 4 bases; bases with no gene match: 7. The CDR3 region is CASSSPTGYETQYF. CDR3 coding DNA: TGTGCCAGCAGCTCCCCGACAGGGTACGAGACCCAGTACTTC.

The chain links TRBV5-6 to TRBJ2-7, with 8 bases lining up with TRBD2. V lost 1 base and J lost 3; bases outside the gene matches: 12. The CDR3 is 17 residues long. The V gene's germline CDR1 is SGHDT and CDR2 YYEEEE. The CDR3 region has the DNA TGTGCCAGCAGCTTGTTGTATTTCGAGCGGGAGTTCTACGAGCAGTACTTC. Protein: CASSLLYFEREFYEQYF. The variable domain in full, with the rest retrieved from reference TRBV5-6 and TRBJ2-7, is DAGVTQSPTHLIKTRGQQVTLRCSPKSGHDTVSWYQQALGQGPQFIFQYYEEEERQRGNFPDRFSGHQFPNYSSELNVNALLLGDSALYLCASSLLYFEREFYEQYFGPGTRLTVT.

J is TRBJ1-3 and V is TRBV28; TRBD1 might be the D (5 bases). Trimming removed 6 bases at V and 8 bases at J, with 20 bases between. Germline CDR1 reads MDHEN; CDR2 reads SYDVKM. The CDR3 extends over 15 amino acids. CDR3 coding DNA: TGTGCCAGCAGCTCCGGGACCTCACTGGAACACACCATATATTTT. It yields the protein CASSSGTSLEHTIYF.

Turning to this clone: The same CDR3 can be traced to other DNA sequences in this sample. J is TRBJ2-1 and V is TRBV4-3; D not certain. CDR3 length equals 13 residues. CDR1 is LGHNA, CDR2 YSLEER, per germline. V shed 1 base and J shed 4 bases, with 5 bases lying between them. In DNA form, the CDR3 reads TGCGCCAGCAGCCAAGGTTTGTACAATGAGCAGTTCTTC. This translates into CASSQGLYNEQFF.

This chain connects TRBV9 to TRBJ2-1; no reliable D call. V dropped 3 bases and J dropped 6 bases, with 10 bases sitting between them. Germline-derived CDR1 and CDR2 are SGDLS and YYNGEE. The CDR3 extends over 13 amino acids. The DNA for the CDR3 is TGTGCCAGCAGCGGTGGAAACCCCAATGAGCAGTTCTTC. It translates to CASSGGNPNEQFF. Combining the CDR3 with reference TRBV9 and TRBJ2-1 gives the whole variable domain DSGVTQTPKHLITATGQRVTLRCSPRSGDLSVYWYQQSLDQGLQFLIQYYNGEERAKGNILERFSAQQFPDLHSELNLSSLELGDSALYFCASSGGNPNEQFFGPGTRLTVL.

The rearrangement links TRBV27 to TRBJ2-7; 13 nucleotides match TRBD2. With 5 bases clipped from V and 3 bases from J, the junction kept 7 bases outside the gene matches. The germline V gene encodes CDR1 MNHEY and CDR2 SMNVEV (reference sequence). The CDR3 is 16 amino acids. The CDR3 DNA is TGTGCCAGCAGTCCGGGACTAGCGGGGACGCGCTACGAGCAGTACTTC. Translating it yields CASSPGLAGTRYEQYF.

As concerns this clone: This CDR3 is also generated by other DNA sequences in the sample. CDR3 region: CAWSLGGTEAFF. CDR3 bases: TGTGCCTGGAGCTTGGGTGGGACTGAAGCTTTCTTT. The chain couples TRBV30 to TRBJ1-1; D is ambiguous. Germline-derived CDR1 and CDR2 are GTSNPN and SVGIG (reference sequence). The CDR3 has 12 residues. The ends were cut back, 3 bases at V and 5 bases at J, with 10 bases in the middle.

The V gene is TRBV6-5, the J gene TRBJ2-3, with 7 bases lining up with TRBD2. V lost 4 bases, J lost 2 bases, and 3 bases stayed unmatched. In germline, CDR1 is MNHEY, CDR2 SVGAGI. This CDR3 comprises 14 residues. CDR3 nucleotide sequence: TGTGCCAGCAGTTCCGGGACTAACACAGATACGCAGTATTTT. Translated, it gives CASSSGTNTDTQYF.

The chain joins TRBV5-4 to TRBJ2-3, with unresolved D. The CDR3 is 15 residues long. Germline CDR1 SGHNT, CDR2 YYREEE (reference sequence). With 4 bases removed from V and 5 bases from J, the gap between germline ends came to 17 bases. The DNA of the CDR3 is TGTGCCAGCAGCCTAGATTTAACCCCAGGAGATACGCAGTATTTT. The encoded protein is CASSLDLTPGDTQYF.

V and J are TRBV27 and TRBJ2-7; the match to TRBD2 covers 10 bases. V dropped 7 bases and J dropped 4; count of bases not matched to a gene: 4. From germline, CDR1 is MNHEY and CDR2 SMNVEV (reference sequence). This CDR3 spans 13 amino acids. The CDR3: CASKLAGSYEQYF. CDR3 DNA sequence: TGTGCCAGCAAACTAGCGGGGAGTTACGAGCAGTACTTC.

The chain uses TRBV18 and TRBJ1-2; TRBD1 is a possible D gene (5 bases). CDR3 size: 15 residues. Germline CDR1 reads KGHSH; CDR2 reads LQKENI. V was trimmed by 4 bases and J by 2 bases, leaving 14 bases between them. The CDR3 coding sequence is TGTGCCAGCTCACATCCTGCGGACACCAACTATGGCTACACCTTC. Protein product: CASSHPADTNYGYTF.

The rearrangement joins TRBV13 to TRBJ2-2; D unresolved. The V gene's germline CDR1 is PRHDT and CDR2 FYEKMQ (reference sequence). The V gene lost 5 bases and the J gene lost 3 bases, with 10 bases spanning the gap. The CDR3 spans 14 residues. The CDR3 region is CASSVGLDTGELFF. CDR3 DNA sequence: TGTGCCAGCAGCGTGGGTTTGGACACCGGGGAGCTGTTTTTT.

The V and J genes are TRBV7-9 and TRBJ2-7; D may match TRBD1 or TRBD2 (5 bases each). Trimming took off 1 base at V and 3 bases at J, with 13 bases between the two ends. The CDR3 covers 15 residues. Germline values: CDR1 SEHNR, CDR2 FQNEAQ (reference sequence). The CDR3 reads CASSLEGTEYYEQYF. The CDR3 coding sequence is TGTGCCAGCAGCTTAGAGGGGACGGAATACTACGAGCAGTACTTC. Based on the CDR3 plus reference TRBV7-9 and TRBJ2-7, the full variable domain is DTGVSQNPRHKITKRGQNVTFRCDPISEHNRLYWYRQTLGQGPEFLTYFQNEAQLEKSRLLSDRFSAERPKGSFSTLEIQRTEQGDSAMYLCASSLEGTEYYEQYFGPGTRLTVT.

Remarks on this clone: Other nucleotide sequences in the sample specify the same CDR3. The V call is TRBV9, the J call TRBJ1-4; no reliable D call. The V gene's germline CDR1 is SGDLS and CDR2 YYNGEE. The CDR3 contains 15 residues. V dropped 2 bases and J dropped 0 bases, with 8 bases sitting between them. The CDR3 region is CASSVGGATNEKLFF. The CDR3 coding sequence is TGTGCCAGCAGCGTCGGCGGTGCAACTAATGAAAAACTGTTTTTT.

The V gene is TRBV28, the J gene TRBJ1-5, with TRBD1 as a possible D gene (6 bases). Trimming removed 2 bases from V and 1 base from J, with 24 bases in between. The germline V gene has CDR1 MDHEN and CDR2 SYDVKM. The CDR3 loop spans 20 amino acids. CDR3 nucleotides: TGTGCCAGCAGTTTACGATACCATGGGGGCCTTACCCCGAGCAATCAGCCCCAGCATTTT. This codes for CASSLRYHGGLTPSNQPQHF.

With respect to this clone: The sample has other DNA sequences that encode this CDR3 too. CDR3 loop: CASSLRDRGYEQYF. CDR3 DNA sequence: TGTGCCAGCAGCTTGCGGGACAGGGGCTACGAGCAGTACTTC. The chain links TRBV5-4 to TRBJ2-7; 10 bases are a match to TRBD1. Looked up from germline, CDR1 is SGHNT and CDR2 is YYREEE (reference sequence). Trimming cost V 1 base and J 3 bases; bases outside gene matches: 1. This CDR3 is built from 14 residues.

To note about this clone: The same CDR3 arises from other DNA sequences in this sample as well. V usage is TRBV9 and J usage is TRBJ2-6; no definite D call. The CDR3 sequence is 15 residues long. The ends were cut back, 0 bases at V and 4 bases at J, with 8 bases in the middle. The germline gives CDR1 SGDLS, CDR2 YYNGEE. CDR3 bases: TGTGCCAGCAGCGTAGTTAGTTCAGGGGCCAACGTCCTGACTTTC. Protein: CASSVVSSGANVLTF.

The chain recombines TRBV6-5 with TRBJ2-7; D is perhaps TRBD2 (5 bases). V dropped 2 bases and J dropped 4 bases, with 9 bases sitting between them. The CDR3 consists of 13 residues. The germline V gene has CDR1 MNHEY and CDR2 SVGAGI. The CDR3 sequence is CASSYDEGYEQYF. CDR3 in DNA: TGTGCCAGCAGTTACGATGAGGGTTACGAGCAGTACTTC.

The gene calls are TRBV18 and TRBJ1-1, with 7 bases fitting TRBD1. Germline CDR1 reads KGHSH; CDR2 reads LQKENI. There are 15 residues in the CDR3. After removal of 5 bases from V and 4 bases from J, the junction contained 10 bases not matched to a gene. CDR3 sequence reads: CASSERTGWGTEAFF. The CDR3 DNA is TGTGCCAGCTCAGAAAGGACAGGTTGGGGCACTGAAGCTTTCTTT.

Worth noting for this clone: At the DNA level, this CDR3 is encoded by other sequences in the same sample as well. This rearrangement joins TRBV7-9 to TRBJ1-2; D unclear. Per germline, CDR1 SEHNR and CDR2 FQNEAQ (reference sequence). V was clipped by 1 base and J by 6 bases, with 6 bases between them. The CDR3 runs to 12 residues. CDR3 loop: CASSLDPNGYTF. The CDR3 region has the DNA TGTGCCAGCAGCTTAGATCCGAATGGCTACACCTTC.

Notes on this clone: At the DNA level, this CDR3 is encoded by other sequences in the same sample as well. The J gene is TRBJ2-7, the V gene TRBV9; D unclear. Germline CDR1 reads SGDLS; CDR2 reads YYNGEE. V lost 0 bases, J lost 3 bases, and 7 bases lay in between. The CDR3 contains 13 residues. DNA for the CDR3: TGTGCCAGCAGCGTAGATCCGGACTACGAGCAGTACTTC. It encodes CASSVDPDYEQYF.

This clone was seen more than once but under ten times. Other DNA sequences in the sample encode the same CDR3. V and J are TRBV28 and TRBJ1-1; 8 bases are shared with TRBD1. Trimming removed 2 bases from V and 3 bases from J; junction bases left unmatched: 2. The CDR3 is made up of 14 amino acids. Looked up from germline, CDR1 is MDHEN and CDR2 is SYDVKM. CDR3 nucleotide sequence: TGTGCCAGCAGTTTAACAGGGGGGGACACTGAAGCTTTCTTT. Amino acid sequence: CASSLTGGDTEAFF.

V gene TRBV4-1 combines with J gene TRBJ2-7, with a possible D match to TRBD2 (6 bases). CDR1 MGHRA and CDR2 YSYEKL come from the germline V gene. This CDR3 comprises 14 residues. V lost 3 bases, J lost 3 bases, and 12 bases lay in between. CDR3 residues: CASSHGPGSYEQYF. As DNA, the CDR3 is TGCGCCAGCAGCCATGGGCCCGGGAGCTACGAGCAGTACTTC.

The chain joins TRBV11-2 to TRBJ2-1, with a tentative D call TRBD1 (6 bases). This CDR3 region has 14 residues. Trimming took off 1 base at V and 10 bases at J, with 14 bases between the two ends. CDR1 SGHAT and CDR2 FQNNGV come from the germline V gene. The CDR3 reads CASSLVWKGDEQFF. CDR3 nucleotides: TGTGCCAGCAGCTTAGTGTGGAAGGGGGACGAGCAGTTCTTC. The full variable domain, rest sourced from reference TRBV11-2 and TRBJ2-1, is EAGVAQSPRYKIIEKRQSVAFWCNPISGHATLYWYQQILGQGPKLLIQFQNNGVVDDSQLPKDRFSAERLKGVDSTLKIQPAKLEDSAVYLCASSLVWKGDEQFFGPGTRLTVL.

The gene calls are TRBV5-6 and TRBJ2-2; D possibly corresponds to TRBD2 (6 bases). Trimming pared 0 bases from V and 4 bases from J, leaving 13 bases between. The germline V gene has CDR1 SGHDT and CDR2 YYEEEE. The CDR3 covers 16 residues. Written as DNA, the CDR3 is TGTGCCAGCAGCTTGGTGCGGGAAACTCCCACCGGGGAGCTGTTTTTT. Translation gives CASSLVRETPTGELFF. The whole variable domain, filled in from reference TRBV5-6 and TRBJ2-2, reads DAGVTQSPTHLIKTRGQQVTLRCSPKSGHDTVSWYQQALGQGPQFIFQYYEEEERQRGNFPDRFSGHQFPNYSSELNVNALLLGDSALYLCASSLVRETPTGELFFGEGSRLTVL.

This chain's CDR3 is CAWGLTSGWYNEQFF. In nucleotides, the CDR3 is TGTGCCTGGGGGTTAACTAGCGGGTGGTACAATGAGCAGTTCTTC. The chain combines TRBV30 with TRBJ2-1; TRBD2 matches 9 bases. This CDR3 has 15 amino acids. The junction had 9 bases not matched to a gene; V was cut back by 5 bases and J by 4 bases. Germline V lookup: CDR1 GTSNPN, CDR2 SVGIG (reference sequence). The variable domain in full, completed from reference TRBV30 and TRBJ2-1, reads SQTIHQWPATLVQPVGSPLSLECTVEGTSNPNLYWYRQAAGRGLQLLFYSVGIGQISSEVPQNLSASRPQDRQFILSSKKLLLSDSGFYLCAWGLTSGWYNEQFFGPGTRLTVL.

The J gene is TRBJ2-7, the V gene TRBV5-5, with 11 bases fitting TRBD1. There are 15 residues in the CDR3. Germline-derived CDR1 and CDR2 are SGHKS and YYEKEE (reference sequence). V was pared by 4 bases and J by 4 bases, with 7 bases of the junction left unmatched. The CDR3 loop reads CASSASGQGAYEQYF. CDR3 DNA: TGTGCCAGCAGCGCGAGCGGACAGGGGGCTTACGAGCAGTACTTC.

The chain couples TRBV29-1 to TRBJ1-1; possibly TRBD1 for D (5 bases). CDR1 is SQVTM and CDR2 is ANQGSEA in the germline V gene. This CDR3 region has 16 residues. V lost 0 bases to trimming and J lost 0 bases, with 14 bases between them. CDR3 loop: CSVEDPQGHMNTEAFF. CDR3 sequence (DNA): TGCAGCGTTGAAGATCCCCAGGGTCATATGAACACTGAAGCTTTCTTT.

The rearrangement joins TRBV7-2 to TRBJ2-7, with 7 positions matching TRBD2. Germline V gene lookup returns CDR1 SGHTA and CDR2 FQGNSA. V shed 3 bases, J shed 2 bases, and the junction held 4 bases outside the gene matches. The CDR3 loop spans 14 amino acids. The CDR3 sequence is CASSFGLGAYEQYF. CDR3 DNA sequence: TGTGCCAGCAGCTTCGGACTAGGGGCCTACGAGCAGTACTTC.

This chain links TRBV11-2 with TRBJ2-5; the match to TRBD1 covers 7 bases. Germline values: CDR1 SGHAT, CDR2 FQNNGV. Trimming took 3 bases from V and 5 from J; bases not matched to a gene: 6. The CDR3 totals 14 residues. The CDR3 region is CASSFEQGWETQYF. The CDR3 DNA is TGTGCCAGCAGCTTCGAACAGGGGTGGGAGACCCAGTACTTC.

The V gene is TRBV4-1, the J gene TRBJ1-5; D call uncertain. This CDR3 is 14 amino acids long. CDR1 MGHRA and CDR2 YSYEKL come from the germline V gene. With 4 bases removed from V and 6 bases from J, the gap between germline ends came to 13 bases. The DNA for the CDR3 is TGCGCCAGCAGCCTCTTTCGAGGTTTTCAGCCCCAGCATTTT. Its protein product is CASSLFRGFQPQHF.

The chain joins TRBV4-3 to TRBJ1-6; D may be TRBD1 (5 bases). V shed 0 bases and J shed 2 bases, with 11 bases lying between them. CDR1 is LGHNA and CDR2 is YSLEER in the germline V gene. The CDR3 runs to 17 residues. Here the CDR3 reads CASSQDLPGPYNSPLHF. The CDR3 DNA reads TGCGCCAGCAGCCAAGATCTGCCAGGGCCCTATAATTCACCCCTCCACTTT.